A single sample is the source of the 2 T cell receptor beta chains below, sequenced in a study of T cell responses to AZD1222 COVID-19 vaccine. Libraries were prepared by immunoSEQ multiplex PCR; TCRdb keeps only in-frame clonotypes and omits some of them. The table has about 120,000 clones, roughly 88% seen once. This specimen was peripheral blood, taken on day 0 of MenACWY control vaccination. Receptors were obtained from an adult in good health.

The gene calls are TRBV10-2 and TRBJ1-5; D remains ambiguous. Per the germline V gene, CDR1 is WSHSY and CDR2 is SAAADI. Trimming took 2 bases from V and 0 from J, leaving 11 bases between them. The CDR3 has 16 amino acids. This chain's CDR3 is CASSEPRTDSNQPQHF. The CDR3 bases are TGCGCCAGCAGTGAGCCCCGGACGGATAGCAATCAGCCCCAGCATTTT.

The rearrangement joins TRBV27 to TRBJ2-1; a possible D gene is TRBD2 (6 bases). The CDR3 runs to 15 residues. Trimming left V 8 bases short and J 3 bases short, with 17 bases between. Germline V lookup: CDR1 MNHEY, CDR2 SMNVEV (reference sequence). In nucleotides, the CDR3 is TGTGCCAGCGGCTCATTCGGGAGCGACTACAATGAGCAGTTCTTC. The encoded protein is CASGSFGSDYNEQFF.